This entry lists 25 T cell receptor beta chains sequenced from one sample in a study of graft-versus-host responses after intestinal transplantation. Which antigens these TCRs recognize remains unknown. Method: immunoSEQ multiplex PCR; TCRdb's copy keeps in-frame clones and lacks some. The profile shows more than 95,000 clones, roughly 93% of them singletons. The specimen was unstimulated CD8+ T cells sorted from spleen or lymph node cells, collected before intestinal transplant. The receptor set was obtained from a human donor who received an intestinal transplant.

The chain uses TRBV19 and TRBJ1-2; 10 bases map to TRBD1. The CDR3 is 14 residues long. V lost 3 bases to trimming and J lost 8 bases; unmatched junction nucleotides: 6. Germline V gene lookup returns CDR1 LNHDA and CDR2 SQIVND (reference sequence). The CDR3: CASSIGGTGDGYTF. In DNA form, the CDR3 reads TGTGCCAGTAGTATTGGTGGGACAGGGGACGGCTACACCTTC.

The V call is TRBV7-9, the J call TRBJ2-1; possibly TRBD1 or TRBD2 for D (5 bases each). Per the germline V gene, CDR1 is SEHNR and CDR2 is FQNEAQ (reference sequence). V was trimmed by 4 bases and J by 1 base, leaving 8 bases between them. The CDR3 has 14 residues. The CDR3 loop reads CASSWGPSYNEQFF. The CDR3 region has the DNA TGTGCCAGCAGCTGGGGACCATCCTACAATGAGCAGTTCTTC.

This clone was found a few times. This chain uses TRBV7-3 with TRBJ1-3, with no clear D. V lost 5 bases, J lost 0 bases, and 11 bases lay in between. The CDR3 is made up of 15 amino acids. CDR1 SGHTA and CDR2 FQGTGA come from the germline V gene. The CDR3 DNA is TGTGCCAGCAGCCCCCACGGAGGCTCTGGAAACACCATATATTTT. This codes for CASSPHGGSGNTIYF.

This chain connects TRBV7-8 to TRBJ2-5, with 7 bases matching TRBD1. Looked up from germline, CDR1 is SGHVS and CDR2 is FQNEAQ. There are 16 residues in the CDR3. With V trimmed by 0 bases and J by 1 base, 5 bases remained unmatched. The CDR3 region is CASSLAYGQAQETQYF. The CDR3 nucleotides are TGTGCCAGCAGCTTAGCCTACGGACAGGCCCAAGAGACCCAGTACTTC.

This clone was picked up a small number of times. Sequence at one end of the junction differs from germline and may be a read error. The chain combines TRBV7-9 with TRBJ2-7, with D uncertain. The CDR3 contains 12 residues. The germline gives CDR1 SEHNR, CDR2 FQNEAQ (reference sequence). The CDR3 DNA is TGTGCCAGCAGCTTAGACAGAGGTCCGCCGGACTTC. It is translated as CASSLDRGPPDF.

The J gene is TRBJ1-4, the V gene TRBV7-9; 8 bases are a match to TRBD1. Germline CDR1 SEHNR, CDR2 FQNEAQ (reference sequence). J was trimmed by 8 bases and V by 4 bases; bases with no gene match: 12. The length of the CDR3 is 16 residues. The CDR3 coding sequence is TGTGCCAGCAGCTGGCGCACAGGGGGGGTCGAGGAAAAACTGTTTTTT. This encodes CASSWRTGGVEEKLFF.

The rearrangement uses TRBV4-1 and TRBJ2-1, with a weak D call TRBD1 (6 bases). With 4 bases removed from V and 5 bases from J, the gap between germline ends came to 12 bases. This CDR3 is 14 amino acids long. Per the germline V gene, CDR1 is MGHRA and CDR2 is YSYEKL. CDR3 protein: CASSPRQGHNEQFF. As DNA, the CDR3 is TGCGCCAGCAGCCCACGGCAGGGGCACAATGAGCAGTTCTTC.

The J gene is TRBJ2-7, the V gene TRBV7-9; a weak D match, TRBD1 (6 bases). With 5 bases removed from V and 5 bases from J, the gap between germline ends came to 19 bases. This CDR3 has 15 amino acids. The V gene's germline CDR1 is SEHNR and CDR2 FQNEAQ (reference sequence). The CDR3 nucleotides read TGTGCCAGCAGCCTCCCCAGGACAGATCGGCACGAGCAGTACTTC. Translating it yields CASSLPRTDRHEQYF. Supplemented by reference TRBV7-9 and TRBJ2-7, the full variable domain reads DTGVSQNPRHKITKRGQNVTFRCDPISEHNRLYWYRQTLGQGPEFLTYFQNEAQLEKSRLLSDRFSAERPKGSFSTLEIQRTEQGDSAMYLCASSLPRTDRHEQYFGPGTRLTVT.

As DNA, the CDR3 is TGTGCCACCAGCAGGATAAGGGGAACCAAAAACATTCAGTACTTC. Translation: CATSRIRGTKNIQYF. This chain joins TRBV15 and TRBJ2-4; perhaps TRBD1 as D (5 bases). V dropped 3 bases and J dropped 2 bases, with 11 bases sitting between them. CDR3 size: 15 residues. CDR1 LNHNV and CDR2 YYDKDF come from the germline V gene (reference sequence).

The chain is built from TRBV6-5 and TRBJ1-4; D gene unclear. This CDR3 comprises 14 residues. Trimming removed 2 bases at V and 8 bases at J, with 12 bases between. The germline gives CDR1 MNHEY, CDR2 SVGAGI. CDR3 nucleotide sequence: TGTGCCAGCAGTTACGGTGCGTCCGGAGAAAAACTGTTTTTT. Translating it yields CASSYGASGEKLFF.

The chain carries TRBV4-1 and TRBJ2-7, with 8 bases fitting TRBD2. The trim removed 4 bases at V and 3 bases at J, leaving 8 bases unmatched. Germline lookup yields CDR1 MGHRA and CDR2 YSYEKL. CDR3 length: 15 amino acids. In nucleotides, the CDR3 is TGCGCCAGCAGCCCTGCCGGGGGGGCCGTCTACGAGCAGTACTTC. Protein: CASSPAGGAVYEQYF.

The chain uses TRBV4-2 and TRBJ1-2; tentatively, D is TRBD1 (6 bases). V gave up 2 bases and J gave up 7 bases, with 14 bases separating them. There are 14 residues in the CDR3. Germline CDR1 reads LGHNA; CDR2 reads YNFKEQ. This CDR3 is CASSQKNYRAGYTF. The CDR3 DNA sequence: TGTGCCAGCAGCCAAAAGAATTACAGGGCTGGCTACACCTTC.

CDR3 nucleotides: TGTGCCAGCAGCTATTATAAGGGTTCTAACTATGGCTACACCTTC. Translation gives CASSYYKGSNYGYTF. The genes are TRBV7-9 and TRBJ1-2; the D is unclear. V was clipped by 4 bases and J by 0 bases, with 12 bases between them. In germline, CDR1 is SEHNR, CDR2 FQNEAQ (reference sequence). The CDR3 contains 15 residues.

The gene calls are TRBV4-1 and TRBJ1-2, with D possibly matching TRBD1 (5 bases). Germline CDR1 and CDR2: MGHRA and YSYEKL. CDR3 length equals 12 residues. The chain's CDR3 is CATGTGGYGYTF. The CDR3 region has the DNA TGCGCTACTGGAACCGGGGGCTATGGCTACACCTTC.

This clone came up a few times. The CDR3, as DNA: TGTGCCAGCAGCCTAGACAGTTACGAGCAGTACTTC. Encoded protein: CASSLDSYEQYF. The rearrangement links TRBV14 to TRBJ2-7, with a tentative D call TRBD1 (5 bases). Trimming took off 4 bases at V and 4 bases at J, with 8 bases between the two ends. The CDR3 covers 12 residues. The germline V gene encodes CDR1 SGHDN and CDR2 FVKESK.

This clone is a singleton in its sample. The rearrangement joins TRBV7-9 to TRBJ2-7; TRBD2 aligns across 12 bases. CDR1 SEHNR and CDR2 FQNEAQ come from the germline V gene (reference sequence). V lost 4 bases and J lost 2; bases outside the gene matches: 6. This CDR3 is 16 amino acids long. The CDR3 nucleotides read TGTGCCAGCAGCTCCCCGACTAGCGGGGGTGCCTACGAGCAGTACTTC. Its translation: CASSSPTSGGAYEQYF.

The V and J genes are TRBV5-1 and TRBJ1-6; the D is unclear. In germline, CDR1 is SGHRS, CDR2 YFSETQ. V shed 2 bases and J shed 6 bases, with 6 bases lying between them. The CDR3 has 13 residues. The CDR3 coding sequence is TGCGCCAGCAGCTTAGGAGGTAATTCACCCCTCCACTTT. This gives the protein CASSLGGNSPLHF.

The gene calls are TRBV18 and TRBJ2-5, with TRBD2 identical over 14 bases. Germline trimming cut 5 bases from V and 3 bases from J; bases unmatched to any gene: 5. CDR1 KGHSH and CDR2 LQKENI come from the germline V gene. This CDR3 spans 16 amino acids. Written as DNA, the CDR3 is TGTGCCAGCTCAGGGACTAGCGGGGGTTATGAAGAGACCCAGTACTTC. It codes for CASSGTSGGYEETQYF.

This clone was seen only once. The DNA for the CDR3 is TGTGCCAGCAGCACCACCAACCTCGGGGACCGGAACACCGGGGAGCTGTTTTTT. Translated, it gives CASSTTNLGDRNTGELFF. The chain recombines TRBV9 with TRBJ2-2; either TRBD1 or TRBD2 may fit D (5 bases each). V dropped 4 bases and J dropped 1 base, with 20 bases sitting between them. This CDR3 has 18 amino acids. CDR1 and CDR2 from the germline V gene are SGDLS and YYNGEE. Full variable domain (missing parts from reference TRBV9 and TRBJ2-2): DSGVTQTPKHLITATGQRVTLRCSPRSGDLSVYWYQQSLDQGLQFLIQYYNGEERAKGNILERFSAQQFPDLHSELNLSSLELGDSALYFCASSTTNLGDRNTGELFFGEGSRLTVL.

V is TRBV27 and J is TRBJ1-2, with 11 bases lining up with TRBD1. The CDR3 sequence is 16 residues long. CDR1 and CDR2 from the germline V gene are MNHEY and SMNVEV (reference sequence). The junction had 12 bases not matched to a gene; V was cut back by 6 bases and J by 6 bases. This CDR3 is CASSVLPGQGVHGYTF. The DNA of the CDR3 is TGTGCCAGCAGCGTTCTCCCGGGACAGGGGGTCCATGGCTACACCTTC.

The J gene is TRBJ2-7, the V gene TRBV2; possible D gene TRBD2, 5 bases. CDR1 SNHLY and CDR2 FYNNEI come from the germline V gene. The CDR3 has 14 amino acids. With 7 bases removed from V and 6 bases from J, the gap between germline ends came to 19 bases. The CDR3 here is CASTLRLERGEQYF. CDR3 in DNA: TGTGCCAGCACCCTGCGGCTCGAACGGGGCGAGCAGTACTTC.

The J gene is TRBJ2-5, the V gene TRBV2; 8 nucleotides align to TRBD1. CDR1 and CDR2 from the germline V gene are SNHLY and FYNNEI. V shed 6 bases, J shed 4 bases, and the junction held 13 bases outside the gene matches. The CDR3 is 16 residues long. As DNA, the CDR3 is TGTGCCAGCAGAGCGCAGGGGGCCGTTACGGGAGAGACCCAGTACTTC. Amino acids: CASRAQGAVTGETQYF.

The rearrangement joins TRBV12-5 to TRBJ1-2; D not resolved. The CDR3 runs to 13 residues. Looked up from germline, CDR1 is LGHNT and CDR2 is FRNRAP. V shed 4 bases and J shed 5 bases, with 11 bases lying between them. This chain's CDR3 is CASGSQDFYGYTF. CDR3 nucleotides: TGTGCTAGTGGTTCTCAAGATTTTTATGGCTACACCTTC.

The V call is TRBV10-2, the J call TRBJ1-6; D might be TRBD1 (6 bases). The germline V and J ends were trimmed by 8 bases and 8 bases, with 10 bases remaining between them. The CDR3 covers 12 residues. Looked up from germline, CDR1 is WSHSY and CDR2 is SAAADI. As DNA, the CDR3 is TGCGCCAGCGAGGGGGAGGATTCACCCCTCCACTTT. Translated: CASEGEDSPLHF.

A note on this clone: Compared with germline, one end of the junction differs, possibly owing to a read error. The V call is TRBV27, the J call TRBJ2-7; the D is unclear. There are 13 residues in the CDR3. The germline V gene has CDR1 MNHEY and CDR2 SMNVEV (reference sequence). CDR3 in amino acids: CASSLSPSHEQYF. DNA for the CDR3: TGTGCCAGCAGTTTAAGCCCCTCCCACGAGCAGTACTTC.